This is a list of T cell receptor beta chains from one sample in a study of vaccination and CD4 T cells after COVID-19. TCRdb independently ran MiXCR on the PCR reads; one entry per CDR3 protein. Of about 15,000 distinct CDR3 sequences listed, 48% are singletons. The antigens for these receptors are not known. This material consisted of CD4+ T cells from blood, cultured in vitro, taken before SARS-CoV-2 vaccination. Receptor source: a human donor who had recovered from COVID-19. CDR3s include the opening cysteine and the closing phenylalanine or tryptophan. A D gene is named only where the DNA matches it firmly. Rows give clone size only sometimes, using once, few, many, or a class for an expanded clone.

D: TRBD1
size: -
V: TRBV20-1
J: TRBJ1-5
CDR3: CSARDGTGIQPQHF
DNA: TGCAGTGCTAGAGATGGGACAGGGATTCAGCCCCAGCATTTT

D: -
size: -
V: TRBV5-1
J: TRBJ1-1
CDR3: CASRTRISGEGEAFF
DNA: TGCGCCAGCAGGACCCGAATATCAGGGGAAGGTGAAGCTTTCTTT

D: TRBD1
size: few
V: TRBV10-1
J: TRBJ2-1
CDR3: CASSPAGQGNNEQFF
DNA: TGCGCCAGCTCCCCCGCGGGACAGGGAAACAATGAGCAGTTCTTC

D: -
size: few
V: TRBV27
J: TRBJ1-5
CDR3: CASSPRVQPWHGNQPQHF
DNA: TGTGCCAGCAGTCCCCGCGTCCAACCCTGGCATGGCAATCAGCCCCAGCATTTT

D: -
size: -
V: TRBV20-1
J: TRBJ1-1
CDR3: CSALPITEAFF
DNA: TGCAGTGCTCTCCCAATCACTGAAGCTTTCTTT

D: -
size: few
V: TRBV24-1
J: TRBJ2-2
CDR3: CATSDIDTGELFF
DNA: TGTGCCACCAGTGATATTGACACCGGGGAGCTGTTTTTT

D: TRBD1
size: -
V: TRBV20-1
J: TRBJ2-2
CDR3: CSAPRTGATGELFF
DNA: TGCAGTGCGCCGAGGACAGGGGCCACCGGGGAGCTGTTTTTT

D: TRBD1
size: few
V: TRBV7-2
J: TRBJ2-1
CDR3: CASSLTGDSYNEQFF
DNA: TGTGCCAGCAGCTTGACAGGGGACTCCTACAATGAGCAGTTCTTC

D: TRBD2
size: -
V: TRBV5-5
J: TRBJ2-1
CDR3: CASSRGTSGKVVVSYNEQFF
DNA: TGTGCCAGCAGCAGGGGAACTAGCGGGAAGGTAGTGGTTTCCTACAATGAGCAGTTCTTC

D: -
size: -
V: TRBV18
J: TRBJ2-3
CDR3: CASSPRQTTDTQYF
DNA: TGTGCCAGCTCACCACGCCAGACCACAGATACGCAGTATTTT

D: -
size: few
V: TRBV5-4
J: TRBJ1-2
CDR3: CASSRVAPSYGYTF
DNA: TGTGCCAGCAGCCGGGTTGCCCCAAGTTATGGCTACACCTTC

D: -
size: -
V: TRBV6-5
J: TRBJ2-2
CDR3: CASSYLPDGFGGELFF
DNA: TGTGCCAGCAGTTACCTCCCCGACGGGTTCGGCGGGGAGCTGTTTTTT

D: -
size: few
V: TRBV6-1
J: TRBJ1-1
CDR3: CASSPARGNTEAFF
DNA: TGTGCCAGCAGTCCAGCCCGGGGTAACACTGAAGCTTTCTTT

D: -
size: -
V: TRBV9
J: TRBJ2-1
CDR3: CASSVGAPGGEQFF
DNA: TGTGCCAGCAGCGTAGGGGCCCCCGGGGGTGAGCAGTTCTTC

D: -
size: -
V: TRBV7-9
J: TRBJ2-1
CDR3: CASSSHTDEQFF
DNA: TGTGCCAGCAGCTCCCATACCGATGAGCAGTTCTTC

D: -
size: -
V: TRBV11-2
J: TRBJ1-2
CDR3: CASSPPDTYGYTF
DNA: TGTGCCAGCAGCCCTCCGGACACCTATGGCTACACCTTC

D: -
size: -
V: TRBV11-2
J: TRBJ1-6
CDR3: CASSGRTNSPLHF
DNA: TGTGCCAGCAGCGGACGGACTAATTCACCCCTCCACTTT

D: TRBD2
size: -
V: TRBV28
J: TRBJ2-7
CDR3: CASSSASGFSYEQYF
DNA: TGTGCCAGCAGCTCTGCTAGCGGGTTTTCCTACGAGCAGTACTTC

D: TRBD2
size: -
V: TRBV6-1
J: TRBJ2-3
CDR3: CASTPTSGRPDTQYF
DNA: TGTGCCAGCACTCCGACTAGCGGGCGACCAGATACGCAGTATTTT

D: TRBD1
size: once
V: TRBV6-5
J: TRBJ1-2
CDR3: CASSSRTGDYGYTF
DNA: TGTGCCAGCAGTTCCCGGACAGGGGACTATGGCTACACCTTC

D: TRBD1
size: -
V: TRBV7-2
J: TRBJ2-1
CDR3: CASSLGTQGEEQFF
DNA: TGTGCCAGCAGCTTAGGAACGCAGGGGGAAGAGCAGTTCTTC

D: TRBD2
size: -
V: TRBV7-9
J: TRBJ2-7
CDR3: CASSFAGVAGEQYF
DNA: TGTGCCAGCAGCTTCGCGGGAGTAGCAGGAGAGCAGTACTTC

D: -
size: few
V: TRBV10-1
J: TRBJ2-1
CDR3: CASSESTGPSSYNEQFF
DNA: TGCGCCAGCAGTGAGTCGACGGGCCCGAGCTCCTACAATGAGCAGTTCTTC

D: -
size: -
V: TRBV28
J: TRBJ2-7
CDR3: CASSPWDFVYEQYF
DNA: TGTGCCAGCAGTCCCTGGGACTTCGTCTACGAGCAGTACTTC